This T cell receptor (beta chain) is drawn from a study of T cells after yellow fever vaccination. The CDR3 covers 13 residues. Germline loops: CDR1 DFQATT, CDR2 SNEGSKA (reference sequence). V gave up 6 bases and J gave up 5 bases, with 14 bases separating them. A single record per CDR3 protein comes from TCRdb applying MiXCR to the 5' RACE reads. The table lists some 670,000 distinct CDR3 sequences, more than 9% of them singletons. The chain recombines TRBV20-1 with TRBJ2-1; D gene unclear. This receptor was obtained from a man aged 25 to 40 who received the YFV17D yellow fever vaccine. The source material was PBMCs, sampled on the day of the yellow fever booster vaccination. CDR3 protein: CSALEGSHNEQFF. The CDR3 DNA sequence: TGCAGTGCCCTGGAAGGGTCCCACAATGAGCAGTTCTTC.